These T cell receptor beta chains were read from a single sample in a study of shared clonotypes between healthy human individuals. Assay: immunoSEQ multiplex PCR; the TCRdb copy retains only in-frame clones and omits some. The sample contains 2 million to 2.5 million clones, more than 80% of which appear only once. Material for sequencing was naive CD4+ T cells from PBMCs. The source of these receptors is a man between 18 and 29 years old in good health. Some clones in this sample may be carry-over from other donors' samples. CDR3s include the opening cysteine and the closing phenylalanine or tryptophan. D genes are given only for firm matches. Size values are once, few and many counts, or a class for expanded clones, and some rows have none.

>TRBD1|TRBJ2-3|TRBV5-1|once
TGCGCCAGCAGCTTGTCTGTGACAGGGTCAGATACGCAGTATTTT
CASSLSVTGSDTQYF
>TRBD2|TRBJ2-7|TRBV19|NA
TGTGCCAGTAGTACGGGACTAGCGTACGAGCAGTACTTC
CASSTGLAYEQYF
>NA|TRBJ1-2|TRBV27|NA
TGTGCCAGCAGGACAGGACAGTTTAACTATGGCTACACCTTC
CASRTGQFNYGYTF
>TRBD1|TRBJ1-1|TRBV5-4|NA
TGTGCCAGCAGCTTCCCGGACAGGGGGCGTTTGAACACTGAAGCTTTCTTT
CASSFPDRGRLNTEAFF
>NA|TRBJ1-1|TRBV27|NA
TGTGCCAGCAGTTCCTCCGTGACTTCCTACACTGAAGCTTTCTTT
CASSSSVTSYTEAFF
>NA|TRBJ1-5|TRBV25-1|NA
TGTGCCAGCAGCGACAGACAGAGCAATCAGCCCCAGCATTTT
CASSDRQSNQPQHF
>NA|TRBJ1-6|TRBV7-9|NA
TGTGCCAGCAGCTTAGCGGTAGGGGTCAATAATTCACCCCTCCACTTT
CASSLAVGVNNSPLHF
>TRBD1|TRBJ2-3|TRBV7-6|NA
TGTGCCAGCAGCCCAGGGACAGGGGGCACAGATACGCAGTATTTT
CASSPGTGGTDTQYF
>TRBD1|TRBJ2-7|TRBV5-1|NA
TGCGCCAGCAATCGGGACAGCTCCTACGAGCAGTACTTC
CASNRDSSYEQYF
>TRBD1|TRBJ1-5|TRBV19|NA
TGTGCCAGTACCGAGACAGGGCCCCTCCGCCGTGCCCAGCATTTT
CASTETGPLRRAQHF
>NA|TRBJ2-7|TRBV9|NA
TGTGCCAGCAGCGTATTGCCTTCCTGGGCCCCCTACGAGCAGTACTTC
CASSVLPSWAPYEQYF
>NA|TRBJ1-1|TRBV28|NA
TGTGCCAGCAGTTCAGGACATGGTGAAGCTTTCTTT
CASSSGHGEAFF
>NA|TRBJ2-1|TRBV5-1|NA
TGCGCCAGCAGCTTGGGGGCAGTGGGCTCCTACAATGAGCAGTTCTTC
CASSLGAVGSYNEQFF
>NA|TRBJ1-3|TRBV5-1|NA
TGCGCCAGCAGCTTGGTTCCCGTCCGTACAAACTCTGGAAACACCATATATTTT
CASSLVPVRTNSGNTIYF
>TRBD2|TRBJ2-3|TRBV13|NA
TGTGCCAGCAGCTTGCGACTAGCGGGAGCAAACACAGATACGCAGTATTTT
CASSLRLAGANTDTQYF
>NA|TRBJ1-5|TRBV28|NA
TGTGCCAGCACCGTGAGTAATCAGCCCCAGCATTTT
CASTVSNQPQHF
>NA|TRBJ1-2|TRBV28|NA
TGTGCCAGCAGTTCAGCAGGAGTCGTCGGCTACACCTTC
CASSSAGVVGYTF
>TRBD1|TRBJ2-3|TRBV18|NA
TGTGCCAGCTCACCAGTGAATACGCAACAGGGGGTAGATACGCAGTATTTT
CASSPVNTQQGVDTQYF
>NA|TRBJ1-5|TRBV28|few
TGTGCCAGCAGTTTATCACGCCAGCCCCAGCATTTT
CASSLSRQPQHF
>NA|TRBJ1-2|TRBV5-6|NA
TGTGCCAGCCGCTTAGTGGGGGTATATGGCTACACCTTC
CASRLVGVYGYTF
>NA|TRBJ2-1|TRBV4-1|NA
TGCGCCAGCAGGCGGGGTCTGGGCCTCACTGAGCAGTTCTTC
CASRRGLGLTEQFF
>NA|TRBJ2-1|TRBV7-9|NA
TGTGCCAGCAGCTTAGCGCTAGCGTGGAATGAGCAGTTCTTC
CASSLALAWNEQFF
>NA|TRBJ2-3|TRBV5-1|NA
TGCGCCAGCAGCGTGAATAGCGGAAACACAGATACGCAGTATTTT
CASSVNSGNTDTQYF
>TRBD2|TRBJ2-4|TRBV5-4|NA
TGTGCCAGCAGCTTGGGACTAGCGGGAGTTAACATTCAGTACTTC
CASSLGLAGVNIQYF
>NA|TRBJ2-7|TRBV27|NA
TGTGCCAGCAGTTTTTCCCAGGGAACCTACGAGCAGTACTTC
CASSFSQGTYEQYF
>TRBD1|TRBJ1-1|TRBV6-1|NA
TGTGCCAGCAGACCGGGACAGATGAACACTGAAGCTTTCTTT
CASRPGQMNTEAFF
>NA|TRBJ2-7|TRBV5-1|NA
TGCGCCAGCAGCTCCAGTTGGACCCGGGCAGCCCCTGCCTACGAGCAGTACTTC
CASSSSWTRAAPAYEQYF
>TRBD2|TRBJ2-6|TRBV9|once
TGTGCCAGCAGCGTAGCGGTCCCTGGACTAGCGGGAGGGGGGTCCTCTGGGGCCAACGTCCTGACTTTC
CASSVAVPGLAGGGSSGANVLTF
>NA|TRBJ1-2|TRBV2|NA
TGTGCCAGCAGTCCGGACGGGAGCTATGGCTACACCTTC
CASSPDGSYGYTF
>NA|TRBJ2-2|TRBV4-1|NA
TGCGCCAGCAGCCAAGAAGGAAACACCGGGGAGCTGTTTTTT
CASSQEGNTGELFF
>NA|TRBJ1-1|TRBV18|NA
TGTGCCAGCTCAACCGGGGCCGGCGGGGACACTGAAGCTTTCTTT
CASSTGAGGDTEAFF
>NA|TRBJ2-2|TRBV27|once
TGTGCCAGCAGGCGCCCCGGACAGTCAATCACCGGGGAGCTGTTTTTT
CASRRPGQSITGELFF